This TCR beta chain was captured in a study of T cells in Graves' hyperthyroidism and ophthalmopathy. Study summary: Before treatment of any kind, peripheral blood was taken at initial diagnosis.

The CDR3 consists of 13 residues. Germline CDR1 LNHDA, CDR2 SQIVND (reference sequence). It was RNA transcripts that yielded the amplified TCR beta CDR3 regions. An initial round of RT-PCR targeting the TCR CDR3 relied on the HTBI primer set. TCRdb re-derived calls from the multiplex PCR reads in MiXCR, one entry per CDR3 protein. The sample contains a few hundred thousand distinct CDR3 sequences, 12% to 15% of which appear only once. Graves' hyperthyroidism was deemed stable absent ophthalmopathy progression within 18 months. Diagnosing involved the use of clinical symptoms, serum thyroxine and TRAb, thyroid ultrasound and orbital computed tomography. This clonotype was recorded only once.

Source material: blood. The chain recombines TRBV19 with TRBJ2-1; D gene uncertain. The end of the DNA is better explained by TRBJ2-7, so the J call may be wrong. This TCR derives from a woman under 30 with Graves' hyperthyroidism. Here the CDR3 reads CASSPAQYNEQYF. For the CDR3, the DNA is TGTGCCAGTAGCCCGGCACAGTACAATGAGCAGTACTTC.